The rows below give T cell receptor beta chains drawn from one sample of a study of blood T cells in healthy people across ages. Using its own MiXCR run on the 5' RACE reads, TCRdb lists one record per CDR3 protein. This table has 650,000 to 700,000 distinct CDR3 sequences, about 51% appearing once. What was sequenced was blood. The receptors shown here come from an elderly woman in good health. The CDR3 runs from the conserved cysteine through the conserved F or W.

V: TRBV9
J: TRBJ2-3
CDR3: CASSVEDNTDTQYF

V: TRBV7-2
J: TRBJ2-2
CDR3: CASSLEGRGTGELFF

V: TRBV5-1
J: TRBJ1-2
CDR3: CASSPGQGYDYGYTF

V: TRBV5-1
J: TRBJ2-1
CDR3: CASSGDGGGNEQFF

V: TRBV12-3/TRBV12-4
J: TRBJ2-4
CDR3: CASSSTGTPRVNIQYF

V: TRBV11-2
J: TRBJ2-3
CDR3: CASSSNRRQAPSTDTQYF

V: TRBV18
J: TRBJ2-7
CDR3: CASSPSRGQTDWPSYEQYF

V: TRBV3-1
J: TRBJ2-3
CDR3: CASSRGSLAVSTDTQYF

V: TRBV12-3/TRBV12-4
J: TRBJ2-4
CDR3: CASTRQDNIQYF

V: TRBV28
J: TRBJ1-5
CDR3: CASSLATGTHQPQHF

V: TRBV5-1
J: TRBJ2-1
CDR3: CASRLGYYNEQFF

V: TRBV24-1
J: TRBJ2-3
CDR3: CATSVGTSRTQYF

V: TRBV20-1
J: TRBJ2-7
CDR3: CSARRRGAGSYEQYF

V: TRBV7-3
J: TRBJ2-1
CDR3: CASSLDPAGGNEQFF

V: TRBV28
J: TRBJ2-7
CDR3: CASSLPMRGGEQYF

V: TRBV29-1
J: TRBJ2-3
CDR3: CSGSTDTQYF

V: TRBV3-1
J: -
CDR3: CASRGLHQETQYF

V: TRBV2
J: TRBJ2-1
CDR3: CASRDRLAGSDEQFF

V: TRBV15
J: TRBJ1-2
CDR3: CATWAGDGYTF

V: TRBV28
J: TRBJ2-7
CDR3: CASIAGGKYEQYF

V: TRBV2
J: TRBJ2-7
CDR3: CASRAGQSYEQYF

V: TRBV10-3
J: TRBJ2-4
CDR3: CAISESGKIAKNIQYF

V: TRBV20-1
J: TRBJ2-1
CDR3: CSASNPKRPYNEQFF

V: TRBV5-1
J: TRBJ1-1
CDR3: CASSREWGTEAFF

V: TRBV3-1
J: TRBJ2-1
CDR3: CASSQLSGRRSNEQFF

V: TRBV6-1
J: TRBJ2-3
CDR3: CASSSLAGADTQYF

V: TRBV12-3/TRBV12-4
J: TRBJ1-6
CDR3: CASSPRVQGFSPLHF

V: TRBV28
J: TRBJ2-5
CDR3: CASTRTNAGQYF

V: TRBV7-3
J: TRBJ2-2
CDR3: CASSRLGEAGELFF

V: TRBV27
J: TRBJ1-5
CDR3: CASSVRPYSNQPQHF

V: TRBV5-1
J: TRBJ2-2
CDR3: CASSVTGGPGELFF